What follows describes a single T cell receptor beta chain. A single count supports this clone. Its specific antigen is unknown. No qualities accompany the bases; no much larger clone lies one base away. TCRbeta CDR3 regions were amplified from genomic DNA by means of the immunoSEQ Assay, a bias-controlled multiplex PCR. In the authors' own workflow: Nucleated cell counts per sample were estimated from amplification of reference gene primers within the assay. To quantify the absolute abundance of each unique TCRbeta CDR3 rearrangement, sequence reads were collapsed and filtered. Productive Simpson clonality was computed per sample as the square root of Simpson's diversity index over productive rearrangements. In TCRdb, the immuneACCESS table is reduced to in-frame sequences with V and J assigned. These tables do not hold every clone; where another copy was compared, an unresolved V gene accounts for under half, and the others remain unexplained. V, J and clone size were drawn from that table, and D and trimming were deduced from the DNA. The table for this sample lists 150,000 to 200,000 clones; nearly 90% of them were counted only once. The top ten clones comprise approximately 21% of the sample.

The entry originates in a study of blood T cell repertoires in COVID-19 (dated by TCRdb to the early 2020s). Describing the broader study: The collaborator samples originated in the United States, Italy and Spain and spanned the acute and convalescent phases of COVID-19. Deeply sampled blood TCRbeta repertoires from subjects exposed to, actively infected with, or recovered from COVID-19 were included in the dataset. The material from the prospective study consisted of cDNA or gDNA derived from T cells, B-cell-depleted T cells, or PBMCs. Where available, HLA class I and class II types were taken from metadata supplied by the sample provider and were not determined by assay-based typing. A freely available public database, intended as a resource for researchers studying the immune response to SARS-CoV-2, is where the repertoires were released. Nearly every sample came with metadata listing a de-identified subject ID, COVID-19 status, age in years and sex. Samples were obtained from the ongoing ImmuneRACE study (first 160 participants) and from over a thousand subjects provided by 6 global collaborators. General findings and caveats noted by the study authors: Clinical and demographic metadata were provided uncurated, with the amount varying by source and participant.

Taken from cysteine to phenylalanine, the CDR3 has 16 residues. CDR3 DNA is the only sequence kept; it has 48 bases, read in frame from the first base. V loses 0 bases at its end and J loses 2 bases; junction bases beyond the gene matches: 3. CDR1 SNHLY and CDR2 FYNNEI were looked up in the germline V gene. Collaborating institutions collected whole blood in K2EDTA tubes following their own protocols. For TCRbeta analysis, collaborators shipped samples in one of three forms: frozen whole blood, isolated PBMCs, or DNA extracted from either of those sample types. The sample was peripheral blood. The TCR sequence derives from a man aged 55 to 69 with active or convalescent COVID-19. Recombination joined TRBV2 with TRBJ2-1, with 8 middle bases fitting TRBD2. The nucleotide sequence reads TGTGCCAGCAGTGAAGCGGCGGGGGGACCCTACAATGAGCAGTTCTTC. It encodes CASSEAAGGPYNEQFF.